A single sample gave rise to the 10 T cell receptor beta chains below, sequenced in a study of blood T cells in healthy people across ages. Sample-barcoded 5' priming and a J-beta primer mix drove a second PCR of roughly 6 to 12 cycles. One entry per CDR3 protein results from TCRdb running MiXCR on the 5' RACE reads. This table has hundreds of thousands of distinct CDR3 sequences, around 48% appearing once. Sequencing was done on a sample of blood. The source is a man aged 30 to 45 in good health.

The CDR3 sequence is CSPDPPDRGGGYTF. The DNA for the CDR3 is TGCAGTCCCGATCCCCCGGACAGGGGCGGGGGCTACACCTTC. The V and J genes are TRBV20-1 and TRBJ1-2; 9 bases fit TRBD1. The V segment lost 8 bases and the J segment 8 bases; nucleotides outside the gene matches: 15. The CDR3 sequence is 14 residues long. CDR1 is DFQATT and CDR2 is SNEGSKA in the germline V gene (reference sequence).

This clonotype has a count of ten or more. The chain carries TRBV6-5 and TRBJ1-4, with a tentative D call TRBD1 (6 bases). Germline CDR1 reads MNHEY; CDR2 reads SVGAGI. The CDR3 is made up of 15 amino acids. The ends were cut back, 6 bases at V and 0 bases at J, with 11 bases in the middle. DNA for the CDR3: TGTGCCAGCAGGCTCACAGGGTCAACTAATGAAAAACTGTTTTTT. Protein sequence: CASRLTGSTNEKLFF.

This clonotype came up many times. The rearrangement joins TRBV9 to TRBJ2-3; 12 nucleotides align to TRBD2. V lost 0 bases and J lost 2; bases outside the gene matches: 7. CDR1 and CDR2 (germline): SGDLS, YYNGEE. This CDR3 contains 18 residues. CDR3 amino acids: CASSVVGLAGGFTDTQYF. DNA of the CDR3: TGTGCCAGCAGCGTAGTAGGCCTAGCGGGGGGGTTCACAGATACGCAGTATTTT.

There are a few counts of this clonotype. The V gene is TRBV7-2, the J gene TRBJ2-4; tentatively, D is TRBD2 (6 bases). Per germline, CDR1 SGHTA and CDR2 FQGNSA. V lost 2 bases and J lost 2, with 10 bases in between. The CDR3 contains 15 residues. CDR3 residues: CASSLPAGTKNIQYF. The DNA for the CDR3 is TGTGCCAGCAGCTTACCAGCGGGCACCAAAAACATTCAGTACTTC.

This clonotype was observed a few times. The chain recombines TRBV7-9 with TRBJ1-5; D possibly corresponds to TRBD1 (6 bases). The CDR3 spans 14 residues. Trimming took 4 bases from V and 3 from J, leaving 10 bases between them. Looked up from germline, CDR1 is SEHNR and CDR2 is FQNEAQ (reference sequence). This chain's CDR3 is CASSSQGPNQPQHF. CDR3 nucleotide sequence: TGTGCCAGCAGCTCACAGGGACCCAATCAGCCCCAGCATTTT.

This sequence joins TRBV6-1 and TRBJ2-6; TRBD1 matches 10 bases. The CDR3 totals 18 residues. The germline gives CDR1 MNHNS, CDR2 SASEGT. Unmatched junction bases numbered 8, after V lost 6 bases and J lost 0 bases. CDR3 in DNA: TGTGCCAGCAGGGGGGACAGGGGCTCTCACTCTGGGGCCAACGTCCTGACTTTC. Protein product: CASRGDRGSHSGANVLTF.

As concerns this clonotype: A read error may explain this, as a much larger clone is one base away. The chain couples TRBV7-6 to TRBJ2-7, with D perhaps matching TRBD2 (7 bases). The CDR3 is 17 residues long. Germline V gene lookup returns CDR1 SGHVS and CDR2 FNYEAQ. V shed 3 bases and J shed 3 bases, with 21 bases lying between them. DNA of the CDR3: TGTGCCAGCAGCTTGGGGAGCGCGGGGGCCAATATCTACGAGCAGTACTTC. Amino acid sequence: CASSLGSAGANIYEQYF.

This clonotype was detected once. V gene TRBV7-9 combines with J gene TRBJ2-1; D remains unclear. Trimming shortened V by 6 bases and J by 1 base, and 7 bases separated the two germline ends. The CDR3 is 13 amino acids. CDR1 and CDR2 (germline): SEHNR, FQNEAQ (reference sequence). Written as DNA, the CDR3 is TGTGCCAGCAGGCAACCGTCCTACAATGAGCAGTTCTTC. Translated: CASRQPSYNEQFF.

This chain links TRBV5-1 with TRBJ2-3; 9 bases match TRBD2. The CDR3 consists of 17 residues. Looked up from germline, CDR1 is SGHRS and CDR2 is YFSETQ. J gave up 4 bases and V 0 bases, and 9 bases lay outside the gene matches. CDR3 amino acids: CASSLDPPASGADTQYF. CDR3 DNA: TGCGCCAGCAGCTTGGATCCCCCCGCTAGCGGGGCAGATACGCAGTATTTT.

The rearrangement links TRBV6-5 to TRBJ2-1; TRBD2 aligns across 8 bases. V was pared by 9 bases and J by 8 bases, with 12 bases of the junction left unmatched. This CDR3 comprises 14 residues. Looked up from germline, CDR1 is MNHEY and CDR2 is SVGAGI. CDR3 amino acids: CASKVIAGHHEQFF. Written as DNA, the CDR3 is TGTGCCAGTAAAGTCATAGCGGGGCACCATGAGCAGTTCTTC.